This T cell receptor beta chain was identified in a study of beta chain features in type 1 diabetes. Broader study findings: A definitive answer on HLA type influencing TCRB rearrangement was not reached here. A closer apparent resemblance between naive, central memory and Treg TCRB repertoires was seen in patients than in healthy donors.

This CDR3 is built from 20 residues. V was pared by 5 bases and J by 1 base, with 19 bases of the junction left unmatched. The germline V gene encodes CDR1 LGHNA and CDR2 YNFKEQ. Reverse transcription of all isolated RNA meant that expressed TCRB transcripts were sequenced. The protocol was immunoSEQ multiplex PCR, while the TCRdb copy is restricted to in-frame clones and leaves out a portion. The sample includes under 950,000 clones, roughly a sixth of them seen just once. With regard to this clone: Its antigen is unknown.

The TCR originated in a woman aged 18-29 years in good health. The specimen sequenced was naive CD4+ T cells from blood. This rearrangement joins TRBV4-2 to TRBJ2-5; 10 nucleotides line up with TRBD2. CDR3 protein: CASSSTRLAGAKGVQETQYF. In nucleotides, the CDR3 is TGTGCCAGCAGCTCAACTCGTCTAGCGGGAGCCAAAGGGGTCCAAGAGACCCAGTACTTC.